The T cell receptor (beta chain) under discussion was sequenced for a study of blood T cell repertoires in COVID-19. Data came from immunoSEQ multiplex PCR; TCRdb stores just in-frame clones and leaves some out. The sample contains around 250,000 clones, approximately 85% of which appear only once. Participant-reported clinical history was the basis for cohort assignment. The CDR3 is made up of 14 amino acids. V was pared by 6 bases and J by 7 bases, with 6 bases of the junction left unmatched. The germline V gene encodes CDR1 SEHNR and CDR2 FQNEAQ (reference sequence). This rearrangement joins TRBV7-9 to TRBJ1-6; 7 nucleotides align to TRBD1. Sequenced: PBMCs or T cells enriched from blood (not recorded which). The sequence was collected from a woman aged 45-65 years who had been exposed to COVID-19. The CDR3 loop is CASRNRGTNSPLHF. CDR3 in DNA: TGTGCCAGCAGGAACAGGGGAACGAATTCACCCCTCCACTTT.